The 17 T cell receptor beta chains reported below all come from one sample, sequenced in a study of control samples from healthy donors and cancer patients. Generated by immunoSEQ multiplex PCR, the TCRdb table keeps only in-frame clones and is missing some. The sample consists of about 190,000 clones, approximately 92% of them appearing once. The sample taken for sequencing was blood. These receptors were taken from a man aged 18 to 35 in good health.

The chain uses TRBV5-4 and TRBJ2-3; D may be TRBD1 or TRBD2 (6 bases each). With 0 bases removed from V and 3 bases from J, the gap between germline ends came to 14 bases. CDR3 size: 16 residues. The germline V gene has CDR1 SGHNT and CDR2 YYREEE (reference sequence). CDR3 in amino acids: CASSLEAGGRTDTQYF. CDR3 nucleotides: TGTGCCAGCAGCTTGGAGGCCGGGGGCCGTACAGATACGCAGTATTTT.

The chain links TRBV15 to TRBJ2-7; 8 bases are a match to TRBD1. The CDR3 spans 12 residues. Trimming removed 8 bases from V and 5 bases from J; junction bases left unmatched: 5. Germline values: CDR1 LNHNV, CDR2 YYDKDF (reference sequence). The CDR3 is CATSQGANEQYF. The CDR3 coding sequence is TGTGCCACCTCCCAGGGGGCAAACGAGCAGTACTTC.

J is TRBJ2-7 and V is TRBV6-5; 8 positions agree with TRBD1. Germline loops: CDR1 MNHEY, CDR2 SVGAGI. The CDR3 length is 15 residues. Trimming removed 3 bases from V and 2 bases from J; junction bases left unmatched: 6. The CDR3 sequence is CASSYSDRGAYEQYF. CDR3 nucleotides: TGTGCCAGCAGTTATTCCGACAGGGGCGCCTACGAGCAGTACTTC.

The count of this clone is one. The chain recombines TRBV5-1 with TRBJ1-1; possible D gene TRBD1, 6 bases. Germline CDR1 and CDR2: SGHRS and YFSETQ. This CDR3 region has 13 residues. V was clipped by 0 bases and J by 5 bases, with 8 bases between them. CDR3 coding DNA: TGCGCCAGCAGCTTGGATACAGGGACTGAAGCTTTCTTT. Translating it yields CASSLDTGTEAFF.

The rearrangement uses TRBV6-5 and TRBJ1-4; weak D call: TRBD1 (6 bases). Trimming shortened V by 5 bases and J by 0 bases, and 10 bases separated the two germline ends. CDR3 length: 15 amino acids. Looked up from germline, CDR1 is MNHEY and CDR2 is SVGAGI. CDR3 in amino acids: CASSKRQATNEKLFF. Here the CDR3 DNA reads TGTGCCAGCAGTAAGCGACAGGCAACTAATGAAAAACTGTTTTTT.

V usage is TRBV7-9 and J usage is TRBJ2-1; no firm D call. The CDR3 is 12 residues long. V lost 5 bases and J 7 bases, leaving 9 bases between the germline ends. Germline-derived CDR1 and CDR2 are SEHNR and FQNEAQ (reference sequence). CDR3 bases: TGTGCCAGCAGCCTAACAGATAATGAGCAGTTCTTC. Translation gives CASSLTDNEQFF.

CDR3 loop: CASSELKRGPKETQYF. CDR3 in DNA: TGTGCCAGCAGTGAACTTAAGCGGGGGCCAAAAGAGACCCAGTACTTC. The rearrangement links TRBV25-1 to TRBJ2-5, with TRBD2 matching 8 bases. V was clipped by 2 bases and J by 3 bases; unmatched bases: 8. The CDR3 loop spans 16 amino acids. Germline CDR1 MGHDK, CDR2 SYGVNS.

The chain links TRBV15 to TRBJ2-3; D may be TRBD2 (5 bases). Germline V gene sequence: CDR1 LNHNV, CDR2 YYDKDF (reference sequence). The V and J ends lost 3 bases and 5 bases respectively, with 12 bases between them. The CDR3 runs 14 residues. The CDR3: CATSSSGWGDTQYF. For the CDR3, the DNA is TGTGCCACCAGCAGCAGCGGTTGGGGAGATACGCAGTATTTT. The variable domain in full, completed from reference TRBV15 and TRBJ2-3, reads DAMVIQNPRYQVTQFGKPVTLSCSQTLNHNVMYWYQQKSSQAPKLLFHYYDKDFNNEADTPDNFQSRRPNTSFCFLDIRSPGLGDTAMYLCATSSSGWGDTQYFGPGTRLTVL.

This clone occurred once. The rearrangement links TRBV2 to TRBJ2-5; 8 nucleotides match TRBD1. J lost 3 bases, V lost 7 bases, and 13 bases had no gene match. This CDR3 region has 16 residues. Germline V lookup: CDR1 SNHLY, CDR2 FYNNEI. The CDR3 is CASKGGLQGVKETQYF. The CDR3 DNA sequence: TGTGCCAGCAAGGGGGGCTTACAGGGGGTGAAAGAGACCCAGTACTTC.

The chain is built from TRBV5-1 and TRBJ2-5; a weak D match, TRBD2 (5 bases). The CDR3 is made up of 15 amino acids. V shed 0 bases and J shed 2 bases, with 11 bases lying between them. Per germline, CDR1 SGHRS and CDR2 YFSETQ. The CDR3 sequence is CASSLDGGYQETQYF. Here the CDR3 DNA reads TGCGCCAGCAGCTTGGATGGAGGATATCAAGAGACCCAGTACTTC.

This clone came up once. V gene TRBV18 combines with J gene TRBJ1-1; unclear D gene. Trimming took 6 bases from V and 1 from J, leaving 9 bases between them. Germline V lookup: CDR1 KGHSH, CDR2 LQKENI. There are 13 residues in the CDR3. The CDR3 sequence is CASSLQRNTEAFF. In DNA form, the CDR3 reads TGTGCCAGCTCTCTTCAGAGGAACACTGAAGCTTTCTTT.

This clone was found a few times. V gene TRBV19 combines with J gene TRBJ1-6; 8 nucleotides line up with TRBD1. This CDR3 has 13 amino acids. After removal of 4 bases from V and 11 bases from J, the junction contained 4 bases not matched to a gene. The germline gives CDR1 LNHDA, CDR2 SQIVND (reference sequence). The CDR3 is CASSTGGLAPLHF. CDR3 coding DNA: TGTGCCAGTAGTACAGGGGGCCTCGCACCCCTCCACTTT.

The V and J genes are TRBV6-1 and TRBJ1-1, with 7 bases that match TRBD1. Per germline, CDR1 MNHNS and CDR2 SASEGT. The junction had 9 bases not matched to a gene; V was cut back by 1 base and J by 1 base. The CDR3 loop spans 17 amino acids. The CDR3 nucleotides read TGTGCCAGCAGTGAAGGAGCCGGGACAGAGACGAACACTGAAGCTTTCTTT. It yields the protein CASSEGAGTETNTEAFF.

V and J are TRBV12-5 and TRBJ1-5; TRBD1 is a possible D gene (6 bases). V lost 0 bases and J lost 6, with 30 bases in between. Germline loops: CDR1 LGHNT, CDR2 FRNRAP. The CDR3 is made up of 21 amino acids. The CDR3 coding sequence is TGTGCTAGTGGTTTGGTACGGTCTTGGGCCGGTACAGGGCTTGTCGGTCAGCCCCAGCATTTT. It specifies CASGLVRSWAGTGLVGQPQHF.

This clone was counted once. The chain joins TRBV11-2 to TRBJ2-7; tentatively, D is TRBD1 or TRBD2 (5 bases each). The ends were cut back, 4 bases at V and 6 bases at J, with 16 bases in the middle. CDR3 length: 14 amino acids. The germline V gene encodes CDR1 SGHAT and CDR2 FQNNGV. The CDR3 DNA follows: TGTGCCAGCAGCTCCATCCGGGACGCTGGCGAGCAGTACTTC. Residues: CASSSIRDAGEQYF.

This clone has a handful of counts. Sequence at one end of the junction differs from germline and may be a read error. V is TRBV6-5 and J is TRBJ1-6; D might be TRBD1 (6 bases). Germline V gene data show CDR1 as MNHEY and CDR2 as SVGAGI. CDR3 length: 11 residues. CDR3 nucleotides: TGTGCCAGCAGATCCCCGGGACACTGGTACTTT. Protein sequence: CASRSPGHWYF.

The chain uses TRBV19 and TRBJ2-2; TRBD1 aligns across 7 bases. Germline V gene sequence: CDR1 LNHDA, CDR2 SQIVND (reference sequence). The CDR3 spans 14 residues. J was trimmed by 5 bases and V by 5 bases; bases with no gene match: 5. CDR3 region: CASSEGAATGELFF. For the CDR3, the DNA is TGTGCCAGTAGTGAGGGGGCGGCTACCGGGGAGCTGTTTTTT.